This TCR beta chain was identified in a study of blood T cell repertoires in COVID-19. The wider study: The analysed material was cDNA or gDNA that came from T cells, B-cell-depleted T cells, or PBMCs.

There are 13 residues in the CDR3. Trimming shortened V by 4 bases and J by 8 bases, and 15 bases separated the two germline ends. Per germline, CDR1 SGHRS and CDR2 YFSETQ. Method: immunoSEQ multiplex PCR; TCRdb's copy keeps in-frame clones and lacks some. The data show over 70,000 clones, with around three quarters seen just once and 28% held by the top ten. This chain joins TRBV5-1 and TRBJ1-2; no clear D. Sequencing was done on a sample of peripheral blood. The origin of this receptor is a woman aged 80 or over with active or convalescent COVID-19. The CDR3 DNA is TGCGCCAGCAGCCCTGGAGTATCGGAGGGCTACACCTTC. Its translation: CASSPGVSEGYTF.